These 12 T cell receptor beta chains came from one sample sequenced in a study of T-cell memory formation after mild COVID-19. TCRdb called the 5' RACE reads again in MiXCR, with one record for every CDR3 protein. The sample has 400,000 to 500,000 distinct CDR3 sequences; about a sixth are singletons. The specimen was PBMCs or a T cell subset sorted from them (not recorded which). Receptors originate from a man aged 18 to 29 who had mild COVID-19 (a few samples of this study predate the infection). Cell type and time point are not known.

This clonotype was counted only a few times. The chain employs TRBV5-1 and TRBJ2-1, with no clear D. Trimming pared 2 bases from V and 5 bases from J, leaving 14 bases between. The CDR3 consists of 15 residues. Germline V lookup: CDR1 SGHRS, CDR2 YFSETQ. CDR3: CASSLGRLADNEQFF. As DNA, the CDR3 is TGCGCCAGCAGCTTAGGCCGGTTGGCCGACAATGAGCAGTTCTTC.

This clonotype appeared a few times. This chain links TRBV10-3 with TRBJ1-1; a possible D gene is TRBD1 (5 bases). Trimming shortened V by 3 bases and J by 5 bases, and 13 bases separated the two germline ends. This CDR3 is 14 amino acids long. CDR1 is ENHRY and CDR2 is SYGVKD in the germline V gene. The CDR3 DNA reads TGTGCCATCAGTGATATCAGGGCGCGGACTGAAGCTTTCTTT. Translating it yields CAISDIRARTEAFF.

J is TRBJ2-1 and V is TRBV5-1; D possibly corresponds to TRBD2 (5 bases). Germline CDR1 SGHRS, CDR2 YFSETQ. The CDR3 has 14 amino acids. Trimming removed 1 base from V and 7 bases from J, with 12 bases in between. The CDR3 loop reads CASSLSRGTNEQFF. The DNA of the CDR3 is TGCGCCAGCAGCTTGTCCCGGGGTACTAATGAGCAGTTCTTC. Looking up the rest from reference TRBV5-1 and TRBJ2-1 gives the full variable domain: KAGVTQTPRYLIKTRGQQVTLSCSPISGHRSVSWYQQTPGQGLQFLFEYFSETQRNKGNFPGRFSGRQFSNSRSEMNVSTLELGDSALYLCASSLSRGTNEQFFGPGTRLTVL.

The J gene is TRBJ2-5, the V gene TRBV5-6; D perhaps matches TRBD1 (6 bases). Germline lookup yields CDR1 SGHDT and CDR2 YYEEEE. Trimming removed 5 bases at V and 4 bases at J, with 12 bases between. The CDR3 contains 13 residues. CDR3 DNA: TGTGCCAGCAGTCAGGGGTACGGAGAGACCCAGTACTTC. Protein sequence: CASSQGYGETQYF.

This clonotype has more than one count but fewer than ten. The V and J genes are TRBV10-3 and TRBJ1-1; TRBD1 aligns across 11 bases. Germline CDR1 and CDR2: ENHRY and SYGVKD. The trim removed 6 bases at V and 3 bases at J, leaving 0 bases unmatched. The CDR3 covers 13 residues. CDR3 amino acids: CAIRGQGDTEAFF. The CDR3 DNA is TGTGCCATCAGGGGACAGGGGGACACTGAAGCTTTCTTT.

The V gene is TRBV14, the J gene TRBJ1-6; possibly TRBD1 for D (5 bases). V lost 0 bases and J lost 7, with 13 bases in between. Germline V gene sequence: CDR1 SGHDN, CDR2 FVKESK. This CDR3 region has 16 residues. DNA for the CDR3: TGTGCCAGCAGCCAAGAAGGATGGGGGACCAATTCACCCCTCCACTTT. It yields the protein CASSQEGWGTNSPLHF.

This clonotype turned up a few times. CDR3 bases: TGTGCTAGTGGTTTGGCGAGCTGGGATACGCAGTATTTT. This sequence encodes CASGLASWDTQYF. The chain employs TRBV12-5 and TRBJ2-3; D call uncertain. With 1 base removed from V and 6 bases from J, the gap between germline ends came to 8 bases. The CDR3 has 13 residues. Germline loops: CDR1 LGHNT, CDR2 FRNRAP. The full variable domain, completed using reference TRBV12-5 and TRBJ2-3, is DARVTQTPRHKVTEMGQEVTMRCQPILGHNTVFWYRQTMMQGLELLAYFRNRAPLDDSGMPKDRFSAEMPDATLATLKIQPSEPRDSAVYFCASGLASWDTQYFGPGTRLTVL.

Here the CDR3 DNA reads TGTGCCAGCAGTTACAATATCAACCAGGGCAGGTCTTACAACTCCTACGAGCAGTACGTC. This gives the protein CASSYNINQGRSYNSYEQYV. The chain uses TRBV6-2 or TRBV6-3 and TRBJ2-7, with D possibly matching TRBD1 (5 bases). The CDR3 covers 20 residues. Trimming cost V 2 bases and J 0 bases, with 26 bases left between them. Germline loops: CDR1 MNHEY, CDR2 SVGEGT.

The chain employs TRBV7-2 and TRBJ1-2; possibly TRBD1 for D (6 bases). Between the trimmed V and J ends, which lost 3 bases and 4 bases, there was a span of 15 bases. Germline CDR1 SGHTA, CDR2 FQGNSA. This CDR3 has 15 amino acids. CDR3 DNA sequence: TGTGCCAGCAGCTTCGGAACAGGGCCAGTCTATGGCTACACCTTC. Protein sequence: CASSFGTGPVYGYTF.

As regards this clonotype: A read error may explain this, as a much larger clone is one base away. The gene calls are TRBV6-5 and TRBJ2-1; 7 bases align to TRBD1. Unmatched junction bases numbered 7, after V lost 6 bases and J lost 2 bases. The CDR3 has 15 residues. Germline CDR1 MNHEY, CDR2 SVGAGI. Written as DNA, the CDR3 is TGTGCCAGCAGCCACGGGACAGCCACCTACAATGAGCAGTTCTTC. It specifies CASSHGTATYNEQFF.

The V and J genes are TRBV9 and TRBJ2-1, with TRBD2 matching over 7 bases. Looked up from germline, CDR1 is SGDLS and CDR2 is YYNGEE. The CDR3 is 17 amino acids. The V gene end was trimmed by 0 bases and the J gene end by 2 bases; junction bases not matched to a gene: 8. The CDR3 loop is CASSVAAGVTAYNEQFF. The CDR3 DNA is TGTGCCAGCAGCGTAGCGGCGGGGGTCACAGCCTACAATGAGCAGTTCTTC.

This clonotype is judged medium-sized (0.01 to 0.1%). This rearrangement joins TRBV25-1 to TRBJ1-5; possible D gene TRBD1, 5 bases. This CDR3 contains 16 residues. Per the germline V gene, CDR1 is MGHDK and CDR2 is SYGVNS. V dropped 3 bases and J dropped 1 base, with 13 bases sitting between them. CDR3 amino acids: CASSDRAWDSNQPQHF. CDR3 DNA: TGTGCCAGCAGTGACCGGGCCTGGGACAGCAATCAGCCCCAGCATTTT.